Included here is one T cell receptor (beta chain) sequence, with context. This clone was counted a few times. Its antigen remains unidentified. No base quality information exists; no much larger clone differs at one position. Each donor gave one peripheral blood draw, roughly 120 mL on average, collected into heparinised tubes. Naive, central memory, regulatory and stem cell-like memory CD4+ T cells were sorted on a BD FACSAria II using a panel including CD45RO, CCR7, CD25, CD127, CD95 and CD27. Every sorted population had a purity above 98%. PBMCs were isolated right away by Lymphoprep density gradient centrifugation and were stained directly, without culture. To minimize batch effects, samples were stained and sorted in pairs, one healthy donor with one patient per experiment. The data were obtained in a study of beta chain features in type 1 diabetes (dated by TCRdb to 2016 to 2019). For context, the study as a whole: Mean age, gender distribution, total cell number and subset yield did not differ between patients and healthy donors. A total of approximately 110,000,000 sorted cells were examined across all samples, and a strong correlation was observed between cell number per subset and RNA yield. The study compared TCRB repertoires of sorted circulating CD4+ T cell subsets between recently diagnosed type 1 diabetes patients and matched healthy donors. Regulatory and stem cell-like memory subsets were isolated from only 8 patients and roughly 8 healthy donors, whereas naive and central memory subsets came from all 30 or so donors.

All of the isolated RNA was reverse transcribed with the High Capacity cDNA Reverse Transcription Kit, so expressed TCRB transcripts were sequenced. Deep immunoSEQ sequencing was applied to naive, central memory and regulatory T cell samples, giving an average of roughly 3.3 million total reads per sample. After sorted cells were lysed in RLT buffer, RNA was extracted with DNase-treated RNeasy Micro or Mini kits, with the choice depending on cell number. To prevent cross-contamination, each cell subset was processed individually, whereas patient and healthy donor samples were processed jointly. The immunoSEQ multiplex PCR was used to amplify TCRB sequences from cDNA, yielding 87-bp fragments that span the CDR3 region. Sequencing of the amplicons was done on the Illumina HiSeq platform. On the study's bioinformatics: PCR bias was computationally corrected using synthetic template baselines, reads within Hamming distance 2 were collapsed, and singletons that could not be merged were discarded. Reads were aligned against IMGT to assign V, D and J genes, CDR3 length and insertions or deletions at six rearrangement sites. Within each subset, clonotype counts were normalized to sorted cell number, after which true diversity and Gini coefficients were computed with the tcR R package. The overlap coefficient, calculated on TCRB nucleotide sequences, was used to measure repertoire sharing. As a proxy for the pre-selection repertoire, out-of-frame TCRB sequences from naive cells were analyzed. TCRdb's version of the immuneACCESS table is confined to in-frame rearrangements and falls short of the full clone set. An unresolved V gene accounts for under half of the shortfall where checked; the remainder is of unknown origin. V, J and clone size are taken as reported in that table, and D and trimming were inferred from the DNA itself. The sample yields some 500,000 clones; 9.5% to 12% were counted once. Jointly, the top ten make up 0.04% to 0.05% of the sample.

What the authors observed across the whole study: At VDJ recombination sites, patients with type 1 diabetes made fewer insertions and deleted more nucleotides, a pattern implying thymic rearrangement abnormalities. The naive, central memory and regulatory TCRB repertoires appeared to resemble one another more closely among patients than among healthy donors. Type 1 diabetes patients showed a moderate but significant shortening of TCRB CDR3 length in all four CD4+ subsets. PCR may preferentially amplify shorter templates, but because patient and control samples were amplified and corrected together, any resulting skew would affect both groups equally. Only small numbers of individuals were included in the HLA sub-analyses, which left unresolved whether HLA type had any influence on TCRB rearrangement. Sequencing cDNA rather than genomic DNA could over-represent highly expressing activated cells, although activation and CD3 levels did not differ between groups.

The CDR3 covers 15 residues, taking in both the cysteine and the phenylalanine. Kept here is only the CDR3 DNA, which spans 45 bases and is read in frame from base 1. CDR1 and CDR2, looked up from the germline V gene, are MGHRA and YSYEKL. V and J are truncated by 6 bases and 2 bases respectively, leaving an intervening sequence of 13 bases. The sample consisted of naive CD4+ T cells from blood. According to the study, the label for this sample's cell subset or site signals: true naive CD4+ T cells. This sequence was found in a woman aged 18-29 years in good health. The rearranged chain carries TRBV4-1 and TRBJ2-2; TRBD2 might be the D gene, on 6 matching bases. The DNA reads TGCGCCAGCAGAGCGCGGGGCGGTAACACCGGGGAGCTGTTTTTT. Its amino acids are CASRARGGNTGELFF.